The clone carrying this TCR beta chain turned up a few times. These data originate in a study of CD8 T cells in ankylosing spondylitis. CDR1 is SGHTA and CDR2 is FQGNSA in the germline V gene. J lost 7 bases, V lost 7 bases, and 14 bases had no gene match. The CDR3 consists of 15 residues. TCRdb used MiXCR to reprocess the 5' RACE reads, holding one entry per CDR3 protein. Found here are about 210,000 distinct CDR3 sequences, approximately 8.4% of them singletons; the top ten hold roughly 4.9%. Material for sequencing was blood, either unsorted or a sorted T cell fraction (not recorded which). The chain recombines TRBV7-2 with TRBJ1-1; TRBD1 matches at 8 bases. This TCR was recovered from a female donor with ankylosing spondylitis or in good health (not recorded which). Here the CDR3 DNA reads TGTGCCAGCACCAGCGACAGGGGAAGAACAAGTGAAGCTTTCTTT. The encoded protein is CASTSDRGRTSEAFF.